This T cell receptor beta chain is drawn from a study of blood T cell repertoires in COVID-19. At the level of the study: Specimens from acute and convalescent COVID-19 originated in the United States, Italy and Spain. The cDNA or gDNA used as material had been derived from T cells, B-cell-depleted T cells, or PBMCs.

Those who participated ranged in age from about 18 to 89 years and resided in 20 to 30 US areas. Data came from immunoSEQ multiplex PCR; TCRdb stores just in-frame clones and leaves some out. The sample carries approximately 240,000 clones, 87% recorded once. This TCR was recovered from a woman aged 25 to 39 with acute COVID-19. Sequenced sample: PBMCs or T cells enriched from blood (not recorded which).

The DNA for the CDR3 is TGCGCCAGCAGCTCTCGGACAGGAGAAGATACGCAGTATTTT. It is translated as CASSSRTGEDTQYF. This rearrangement joins TRBV5-1 to TRBJ2-3, with 7 bases that match TRBD1. Per germline, CDR1 SGHRS and CDR2 YFSETQ. This CDR3 region has 14 residues. The ends lost 3 bases at V and 5 bases at J; junction bases unmatched: 6.